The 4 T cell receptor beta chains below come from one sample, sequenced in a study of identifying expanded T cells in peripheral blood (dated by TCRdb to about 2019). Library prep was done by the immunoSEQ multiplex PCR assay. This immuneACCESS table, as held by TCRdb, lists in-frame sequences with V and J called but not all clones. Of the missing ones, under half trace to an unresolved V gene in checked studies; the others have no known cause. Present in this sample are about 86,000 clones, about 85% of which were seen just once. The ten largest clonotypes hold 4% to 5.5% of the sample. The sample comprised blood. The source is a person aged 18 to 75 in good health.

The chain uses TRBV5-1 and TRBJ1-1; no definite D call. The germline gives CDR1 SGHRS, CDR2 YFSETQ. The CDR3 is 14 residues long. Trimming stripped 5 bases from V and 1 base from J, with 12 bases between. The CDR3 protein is CASRTQSENTEAFF. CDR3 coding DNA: TGCGCCAGCAGGACACAATCGGAGAACACTGAAGCTTTCTTT. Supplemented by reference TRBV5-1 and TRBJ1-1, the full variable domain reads KAGVTQTPRYLIKTRGQQVTLSCSPISGHRSVSWYQQTPGQGLQFLFEYFSETQRNKGNFPGRFSGRQFSNSRSEMNVSTLELGDSALYLCASRTQSENTEAFFGQGTRLTVV.

The CDR3 DNA sequence: TGTGCCAGCACGAGACAGGCTAGCTCCTACAATGAGCAGTTCTTC. Translation: CASTRQASSYNEQFF. The chain employs TRBV6-1 and TRBJ2-1, with a weak D call TRBD1 (6 bases). V was trimmed by 7 bases and J by 0 bases, leaving 13 bases between them. Germline V gene lookup returns CDR1 MNHNS and CDR2 SASEGT. The CDR3 covers 15 residues.

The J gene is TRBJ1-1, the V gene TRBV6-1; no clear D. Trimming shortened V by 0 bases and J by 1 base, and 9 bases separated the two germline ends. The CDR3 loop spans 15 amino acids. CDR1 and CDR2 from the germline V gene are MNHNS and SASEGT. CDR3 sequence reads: CASSEAHYGNTEAFF. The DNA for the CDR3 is TGTGCCAGCAGTGAAGCGCATTACGGGAACACTGAAGCTTTCTTT.

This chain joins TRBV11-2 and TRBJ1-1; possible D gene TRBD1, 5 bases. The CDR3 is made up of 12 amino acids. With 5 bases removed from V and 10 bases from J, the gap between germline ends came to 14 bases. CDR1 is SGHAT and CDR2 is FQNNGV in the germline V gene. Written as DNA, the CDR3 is TGTGCCAGCAGCCGAGGGGAGGGTACAGCTTTCTTT. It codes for CASSRGEGTAFF. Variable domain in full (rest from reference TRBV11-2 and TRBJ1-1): EAGVAQSPRYKIIEKRQSVAFWCNPISGHATLYWYQQILGQGPKLLIQFQNNGVVDDSQLPKDRFSAERLKGVDSTLKIQPAKLEDSAVYLCASSRGEGTAFFGQGTRLTVV.